What follows is one T cell receptor (beta chain) and its context. The data are from a study of control samples from healthy donors and cancer patients. Clones were sequenced by immunoSEQ multiplex PCR, and TCRdb holds only the in-frame ones, with some missing. The data contain 150,000 to 200,000 clones, 85% to 95% of them singletons. The germline V gene has CDR1 SQVTM and CDR2 ANQGSEA. The CDR3 runs to 12 residues. Between the trimmed V and J ends, which lost 7 bases and 4 bases, there was a span of 13 bases. The sequence was collected from a woman aged 18-29 years in good health. The sample taken for sequencing was blood. The chain is built from TRBV29-1 and TRBJ1-1; D gene unclear. The DNA of the CDR3 is TGCAGCGCCCGGACCAGGAGCACTGAAGCTTTCTTT. It yields the protein CSARTRSTEAFF.